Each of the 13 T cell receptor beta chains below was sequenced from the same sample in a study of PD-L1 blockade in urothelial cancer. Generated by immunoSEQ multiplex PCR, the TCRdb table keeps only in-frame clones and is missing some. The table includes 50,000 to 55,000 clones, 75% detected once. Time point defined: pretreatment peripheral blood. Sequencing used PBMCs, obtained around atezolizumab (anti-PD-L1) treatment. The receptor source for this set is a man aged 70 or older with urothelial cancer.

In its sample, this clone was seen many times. This CDR3 reads CASSPAPPRPYEKLFF. Written as DNA, the CDR3 is TGTGCCAGCAGCCCGGCGCCCCCCAGGCCATATGAAAAACTGTTTTTT. V and J are TRBV21-1 and TRBJ1-4; the table's D call TRBD1 went unverified against the DNA. TRBV21-1 counts as a pseudogene. This CDR3 region has 16 residues.

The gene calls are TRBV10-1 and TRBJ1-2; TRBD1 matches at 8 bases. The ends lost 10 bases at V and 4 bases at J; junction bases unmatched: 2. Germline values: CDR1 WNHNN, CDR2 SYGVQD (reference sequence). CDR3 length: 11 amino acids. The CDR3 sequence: CATRGPYGYTF. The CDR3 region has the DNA TGCGCCACCAGGGGGCCCTATGGCTACACCTTC.

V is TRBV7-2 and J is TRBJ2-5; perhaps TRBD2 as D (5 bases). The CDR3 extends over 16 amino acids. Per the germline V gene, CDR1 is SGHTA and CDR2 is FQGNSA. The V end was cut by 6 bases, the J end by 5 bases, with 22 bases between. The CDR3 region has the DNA TGTGCCAGCAGACCGAGGGAATCGTTAGGGCTGGAGACCCAGTACTTC. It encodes CASRPRESLGLETQYF. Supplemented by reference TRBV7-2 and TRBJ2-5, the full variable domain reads GAGVSQSPSNKVTEKGKDVELRCDPISGHTALYWYRQSLGQGLEFLIYFQGNSAPDKSGLPSDRFSAERTGGSVSTLTIQRTQQEDSAVYLCASRPRESLGLETQYFGPGTRLLVL.

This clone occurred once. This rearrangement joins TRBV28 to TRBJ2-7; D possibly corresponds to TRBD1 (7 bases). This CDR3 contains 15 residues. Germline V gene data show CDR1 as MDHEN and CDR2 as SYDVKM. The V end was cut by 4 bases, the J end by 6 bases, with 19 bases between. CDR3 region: CASSYPGGGGGEQYF. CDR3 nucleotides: TGTGCCAGCAGTTACCCAGGGGGAGGAGGCGGCGAGCAGTACTTC.

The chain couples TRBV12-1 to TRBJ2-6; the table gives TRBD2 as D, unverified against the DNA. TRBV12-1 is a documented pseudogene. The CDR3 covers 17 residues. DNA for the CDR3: TGTGCCAGCGGCCCCCTTGGGAGTTTCTCTGGGGCCAACGTCCTGACTTTC. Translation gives CASGPLGSFSGANVLTF.

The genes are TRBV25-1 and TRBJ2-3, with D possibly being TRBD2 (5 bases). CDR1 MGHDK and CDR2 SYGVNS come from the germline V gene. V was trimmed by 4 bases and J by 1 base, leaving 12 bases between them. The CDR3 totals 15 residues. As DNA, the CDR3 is TGTGCCAGCAGTGGACGAGGGTATGGCACAGATACGCAGTATTTT. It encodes CASSGRGYGTDTQYF.

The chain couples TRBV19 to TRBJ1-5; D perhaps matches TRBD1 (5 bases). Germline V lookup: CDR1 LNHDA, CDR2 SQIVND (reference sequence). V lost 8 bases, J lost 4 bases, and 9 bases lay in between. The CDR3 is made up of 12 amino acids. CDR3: CASGDRNQPQHF. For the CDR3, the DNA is TGTGCCAGTGGCGACAGAAATCAGCCCCAGCATTTT. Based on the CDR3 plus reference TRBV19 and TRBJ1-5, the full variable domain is DGGITQSPKYLFRKEGQNVTLSCEQNLNHDAMYWYRQDPGQGLRLIYYSQIVNDFQKGDIAEGYSVSREKKESFPLTVTSAQKNPTAFYLCASGDRNQPQHFGDGTRLSIL.

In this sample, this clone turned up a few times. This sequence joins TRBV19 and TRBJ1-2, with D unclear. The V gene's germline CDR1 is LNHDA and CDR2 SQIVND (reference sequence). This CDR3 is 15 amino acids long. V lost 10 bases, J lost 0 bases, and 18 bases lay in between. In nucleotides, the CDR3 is TGTGCCACGCAAACCACAAAGAGCGCTAACTATGGCTACACCTTC. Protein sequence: CATQTTKSANYGYTF.

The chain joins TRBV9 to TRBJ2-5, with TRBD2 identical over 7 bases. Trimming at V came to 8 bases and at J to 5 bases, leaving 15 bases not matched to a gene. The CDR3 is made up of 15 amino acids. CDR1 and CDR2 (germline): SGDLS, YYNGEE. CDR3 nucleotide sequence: TGTGCCAGTCTCTTAGGCGGGAGAGTTGACGAGACCCAGTACTTC. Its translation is CASLLGGRVDETQYF.

CDR3 DNA: TGTGCCAGCAGCCGGGGACTAGCGGGGGATAGGGAGCAGTTCTTC. As protein: CASSRGLAGDREQFF. The rearrangement joins TRBV7-2 to TRBJ2-1, with TRBD2 matching 14 bases. V lost 5 bases to trimming and J lost 10 bases; unmatched junction nucleotides: 7. This CDR3 region has 15 residues. CDR1 and CDR2 from the germline V gene are SGHTA and FQGNSA. The whole variable domain, remainder taken from reference TRBV7-2 and TRBJ2-1, is GAGVSQSPSNKVTEKGKDVELRCDPISGHTALYWYRQSLGQGLEFLIYFQGNSAPDKSGLPSDRFSAERTGGSVSTLTIQRTQQEDSAVYLCASSRGLAGDREQFFGPGTRLTVL.

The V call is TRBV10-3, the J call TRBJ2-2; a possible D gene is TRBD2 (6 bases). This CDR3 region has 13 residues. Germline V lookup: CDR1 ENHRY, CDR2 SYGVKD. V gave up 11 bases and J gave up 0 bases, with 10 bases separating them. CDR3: CAAGRPNTGELFF. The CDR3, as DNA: TGTGCCGCGGGACGGCCGAACACCGGGGAGCTGTTTTTT.

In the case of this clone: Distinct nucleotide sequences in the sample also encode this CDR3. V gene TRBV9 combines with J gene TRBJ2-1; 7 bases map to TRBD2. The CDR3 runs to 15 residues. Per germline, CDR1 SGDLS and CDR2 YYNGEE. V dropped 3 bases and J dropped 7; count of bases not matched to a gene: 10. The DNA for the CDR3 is TGTGCCAGCAGCGAAAGGACTAGTGGGAGTAATGAGCAGTTCTTC. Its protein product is CASSERTSGSNEQFF. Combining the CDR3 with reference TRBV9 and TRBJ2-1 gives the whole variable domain DSGVTQTPKHLITATGQRVTLRCSPRSGDLSVYWYQQSLDQGLQFLIQYYNGEERAKGNILERFSAQQFPDLHSELNLSSLELGDSALYFCASSERTSGSNEQFFGPGTRLTVL.

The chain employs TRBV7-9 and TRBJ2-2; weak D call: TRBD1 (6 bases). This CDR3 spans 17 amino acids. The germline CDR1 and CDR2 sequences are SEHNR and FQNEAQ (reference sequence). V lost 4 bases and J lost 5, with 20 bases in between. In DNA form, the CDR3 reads TGTGCCAGCAGCTCAGAACAGGGATCGAGTTTGACCGGGGAGCTGTTTTTT. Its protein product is CASSSEQGSSLTGELFF.